The entry below gives a single TCR beta chain sequence along with its context. Its target is unknown. The source of the sample is a study of cytomegalovirus exposure and HLA in healthy donors. Study results and limitations: Among donors in an Asian-associated ancestry cluster, a later analysis reportedly found fewer N-insertions than the roughly 610-donor mean. Segments of the TCR beta V type were, in most cases, productive about 87% or about 30% of the time in an earlier analysis.

The germline CDR1 and CDR2 sequences are GTSNPN and SVGIG (reference sequence). The CDR3 runs 11 residues. Use of 60 Vbeta and 13 Jbeta primers characterized the PCR. Method: immunoSEQ multiplex PCR; TCRdb's copy keeps in-frame clones and lacks some. The sample shows tens of thousands of clones, roughly 77% of them seen only once. Sequencing was performed on PBMCs. The TCR comes from a woman aged 40 to 50 in good health and CMV-seropositive. J is TRBJ2-5 and V is TRBV30; a weak D match, TRBD2 (6 bases). The J call may be wrong; the DNA end is better matched by TRBJ2-7. The CDR3 loop is CAAGSSYEQYF. Written as DNA, the CDR3 is TGTGCCGCCGGGAGCTCCTACGAGCAGTACTTC.